Following are 18 T cell receptor beta chains from one sample sequenced in a study of T cell responses to AZD1222 COVID-19 vaccine. Data came from immunoSEQ multiplex PCR; TCRdb stores just in-frame clones and leaves some out. The table has fewer than 150,000 clones, approximately 86% seen once. This specimen was peripheral blood, taken 28 days after the second AZD1222 dose. The receptors were gathered from an adult who received the AZD1222 COVID-19 vaccine.

The chain uses TRBV11-2 and TRBJ1-3; 9 bases agree with TRBD1. The V gene end was trimmed by 5 bases and the J gene end by 0 bases; junction bases not matched to a gene: 8. This CDR3 region has 17 residues. CDR1 is SGHAT, CDR2 FQNNGV, per germline. This CDR3 is CASSGTGTGLSGNTIYF. The CDR3 nucleotides are TGTGCCAGCAGCGGAACCGGGACAGGGCTCTCTGGAAACACCATATATTTT. The full variable domain, completed using reference TRBV11-2 and TRBJ1-3, is EAGVAQSPRYKIIEKRQSVAFWCNPISGHATLYWYQQILGQGPKLLIQFQNNGVVDDSQLPKDRFSAERLKGVDSTLKIQPAKLEDSAVYLCASSGTGTGLSGNTIYFGEGSWLTVV.

V and J are TRBV30 and TRBJ1-6, with 8 bases fitting TRBD1. The length of the CDR3 is 17 residues. Germline trimming cut 1 base from V and 8 bases from J; bases unmatched to any gene: 13. Germline lookup yields CDR1 GTSNPN and CDR2 SVGIG (reference sequence). The CDR3 DNA reads as TGTGCCTGGAGTGCCTCGACAGGGGTTGGACCATATTCACCCCTCCACTTT. Its translation: CAWSASTGVGPYSPLHF.

The V and J genes are TRBV6-2 or TRBV6-3 and TRBJ2-1; 8 positions agree with TRBD2. From germline, CDR1 is MNHEY and CDR2 SVGEGT. V dropped 5 bases and J dropped 5; count of bases not matched to a gene: 14. CDR3 length equals 17 residues. The CDR3 spells CASSPLRGRGANNEQFF. The DNA of the CDR3 is TGTGCCAGCAGTCCCCTGCGGGGGCGGGGGGCCAACAATGAGCAGTTCTTC.

The chain has TRBV19 and TRBJ2-7; the match to TRBD2 covers 7 bases. With V trimmed by 5 bases and J by 0 bases, 7 bases remained unmatched. There are 15 residues in the CDR3. Germline V gives CDR1 LNHDA, CDR2 SQIVND (reference sequence). The CDR3 DNA is TGTGCCAGTAGTCCCCTAGCGGACGCCTCCTACGAGCAGTACTTC. Its translation: CASSPLADASYEQYF.

This chain links TRBV30 with TRBJ2-5, with D maybe TRBD2 (5 bases). Germline V gene data show CDR1 as GTSNPN and CDR2 as SVGIG (reference sequence). This CDR3 comprises 14 residues. V dropped 5 bases and J dropped 1 base, with 14 bases sitting between them. The chain's CDR3 is CAWGESGSQETQYF. The CDR3 DNA follows: TGTGCCTGGGGGGAGAGCGGTTCCCAAGAGACCCAGTACTTC.

The chain has TRBV28 and TRBJ2-7, with TRBD2 as a possible D gene (5 bases). The V and J ends lost 7 bases and 0 bases respectively, with 13 bases between them. The germline V gene has CDR1 MDHEN and CDR2 SYDVKM. The CDR3 loop spans 14 amino acids. CDR3 amino acids: CASTPTGSSYEQYF. The CDR3 DNA reads as TGTGCCAGCACTCCGACGGGGAGCTCCTACGAGCAGTACTTC.

The V gene is TRBV27, the J gene TRBJ2-3; TRBD2 might be the D (6 bases). The germline CDR1 and CDR2 sequences are MNHEY and SMNVEV (reference sequence). The CDR3 loop spans 15 amino acids. Trimming left V 1 base short and J 2 bases short, with 10 bases between. CDR3 residues: CASSLYRGVTDTQYF. The CDR3, as DNA: TGTGCCAGCAGTTTATATCGCGGGGTCACAGATACGCAGTATTTT.

The genes are TRBV20-1 and TRBJ1-2; tentatively, D is TRBD1 (5 bases). There are 13 residues in the CDR3. CDR1 and CDR2 from the germline V gene are DFQATT and SNEGSKA (reference sequence). The germline V and J ends were trimmed by 3 bases and 6 bases, with 14 bases remaining between them. In DNA form, the CDR3 reads TGCAGTGCTAGTACGGGACTCAATGATGGCTACACCTTC. This gives the protein CSASTGLNDGYTF.

The chain uses TRBV10-3 and TRBJ1-2, with D possibly being TRBD1 (5 bases). This CDR3 is 15 amino acids long. The germline V gene has CDR1 ENHRY and CDR2 SYGVKD. The V gene lost 0 bases and the J gene lost 3 bases, with 11 bases spanning the gap. Here the CDR3 reads CAISESGVGHYGYTF. The CDR3 DNA follows: TGTGCCATCAGTGAGTCAGGGGTAGGGCACTATGGCTACACCTTC.

In nucleotides, the CDR3 is TGTGCCAGCAGCCCTGGACTAGTGGAAGAGACCCAGTACTTC. It specifies CASSPGLVEETQYF. This chain connects TRBV3-1 (or the pseudogene TRBV3-2) to TRBJ2-5; 7 bases agree with TRBD2. This CDR3 is 14 amino acids long. Looked up from germline, CDR1 is LGHDT and CDR2 is YNNKEL (reference sequence). J was trimmed by 3 bases and V by 4 bases; bases with no gene match: 5.

V gene TRBV18 combines with J gene TRBJ2-2; D ambiguous. The CDR3 runs to 13 residues. V gave up 3 bases and J gave up 4 bases, with 6 bases separating them. Germline V lookup: CDR1 KGHSH, CDR2 LQKENI. The DNA for the CDR3 is TGTGCCAGCTCACCCTCTCCCACCGGGGAGCTGTTTTTT. Protein product: CASSPSPTGELFF. Based on the CDR3 plus reference TRBV18 and TRBJ2-2, the full variable domain is NAGVMQNPRHLVRRRGQEARLRCSPMKGHSHVYWYRQLPEEGLKFMVYLQKENIIDESGMPKERFSAEFPKEGPSILRIQQVVRGDSAAYFCASSPSPTGELFFGEGSRLTVL.

V and J are TRBV27 and TRBJ2-7; D not resolved. V was pared by 2 bases and J by 2 bases, with 7 bases between. The CDR3 is 13 amino acids. Per germline, CDR1 MNHEY and CDR2 SMNVEV (reference sequence). This chain's CDR3 is CASSLAFTYEQYF. The DNA for the CDR3 is TGTGCCAGCAGTTTAGCTTTTACCTACGAGCAGTACTTC.

The chain is built from TRBV7-8 and TRBJ1-1; no firm D call. The CDR3 extends over 13 amino acids. V lost 2 bases, J lost 8 bases, and 12 bases lay in between. From germline, CDR1 is SGHVS and CDR2 FQNEAQ. CDR3 sequence reads: CASSLNKAIEAFF. The DNA of the CDR3 is TGTGCCAGCAGCTTAAATAAGGCCATAGAAGCTTTCTTT.

The V and J genes are TRBV5-4 and TRBJ2-1; TRBD1 matches 7 bases. Germline V gene sequence: CDR1 SGHNT, CDR2 YYREEE (reference sequence). CDR3 size: 13 residues. J was trimmed by 10 bases and V by 4 bases; bases with no gene match: 8. CDR3 in DNA: TGTGCCAGCAGCAAAGACAGGGAGTGGGAGCAGTTCTTC. It codes for CASSKDREWEQFF.

CDR3 sequence: CASSLGLAGPPYEQYF. The CDR3 DNA sequence: TGTGCCAGCAGCTTAGGACTAGCGGGTCCTCCCTACGAGCAGTACTTC. J is TRBJ2-7 and V is TRBV11-1; 10 nucleotides match TRBD2. The V gene end was trimmed by 1 base and the J gene end by 2 bases; junction bases not matched to a gene: 5. Germline V gene lookup returns CDR1 SGHAT and CDR2 FQDESV (reference sequence). The CDR3 loop spans 16 amino acids.

This clone was counted once. The V gene is TRBV29-1, the J gene TRBJ2-7; 10 bases line up with TRBD1. This CDR3 spans 14 amino acids. Germline V gene data show CDR1 as SQVTM and CDR2 as ANQGSEA. After removal of 5 bases from V and 5 bases from J, the junction contained 9 bases not matched to a gene. The DNA of the CDR3 is TGCAGCGTTCCAGGGACAGGGGTAGGAAACGAGCAGTACTTC. Its translation: CSVPGTGVGNEQYF.

The chain joins TRBV6-1 to TRBJ2-7, with no clear D. V was cut by 1 base and J by 5 bases, with 9 bases left in between. Germline CDR1 MNHNS, CDR2 SASEGT. This CDR3 has 13 residues. DNA of the CDR3: TGTGCCAGCAGTGAAGATGGTCGGAACGAGCAGTACTTC. Translation gives CASSEDGRNEQYF.

Of note for this clone: Germline is not matched at one junction end, which may reflect a read error. CDR3 region: CASSATQGTNGQFF. The DNA of the CDR3 is TGTGCCAGCAGCGCAACACAGGGTACCAATGGGCAGTTCTTC. The chain has TRBV7-3 and TRBJ2-1; the D gene is possibly TRBD1 (6 bases). CDR1 is SGHTA and CDR2 is FQGTGA in the germline V gene. This CDR3 region has 14 residues.